What follows describes a single T cell receptor (beta chain). These data come from a study of OX40 agonist ivuxolimab in advanced cancers. Looking at the study overall: Patients took ivuxolimab, an agonistic anti-OX40 (CD134) antibody.

Autoimmune disease history or systemic immunosuppression excluded patients. This CDR3 is built from 15 residues. Germline V gene sequence: CDR1 SGHKS, CDR2 YYEKEE (reference sequence). V dropped 4 bases and J dropped 5; count of bases not matched to a gene: 8. Method: immunoSEQ multiplex PCR; TCRdb's copy keeps in-frame clones and lacks some. The data contain roughly 92,000 clones, approximately 89% of them seen just once; the ten biggest clones take up around 0.86%. Source: CD4+ or CD8+ T cells sorted from blood, taken in a trial of the OX40 agonist ivuxolimab. The rearrangement links TRBV5-5 to TRBJ2-2; 7 bases fit TRBD1. The receptor was derived from an adult with an advanced solid tumor such as melanoma, head and neck, liver or kidney cancer. DNA of the CDR3: TGTGCCAGCAGCCCCCGGACAGGAGCAACCGGGGAGCTGTTTTTT. Translating gives CASSPRTGATGELFF.